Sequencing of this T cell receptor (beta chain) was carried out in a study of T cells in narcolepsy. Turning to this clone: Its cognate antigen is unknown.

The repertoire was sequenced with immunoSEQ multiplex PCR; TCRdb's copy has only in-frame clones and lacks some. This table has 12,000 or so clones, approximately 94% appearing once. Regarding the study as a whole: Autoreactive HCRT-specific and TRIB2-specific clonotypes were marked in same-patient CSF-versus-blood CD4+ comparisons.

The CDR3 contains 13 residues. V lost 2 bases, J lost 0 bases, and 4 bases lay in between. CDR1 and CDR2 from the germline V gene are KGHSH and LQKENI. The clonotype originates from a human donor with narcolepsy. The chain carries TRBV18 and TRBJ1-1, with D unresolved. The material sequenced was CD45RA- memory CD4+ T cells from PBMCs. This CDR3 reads CASSPYLNTEAFF. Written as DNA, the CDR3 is TGTGCCAGCTCACCATACCTGAACACTGAAGCTTTCTTT. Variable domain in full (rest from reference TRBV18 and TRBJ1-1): NAGVMQNPRHLVRRRGQEARLRCSPMKGHSHVYWYRQLPEEGLKFMVYLQKENIIDESGMPKERFSAEFPKEGPSILRIQQVVRGDSAAYFCASSPYLNTEAFFGQGTRLTVV.